This section outlines one T cell receptor (beta chain) sequence together with its context. Its antigen is still unknown. The study ran its PCR with 60 Vbeta and 13 Jbeta primers. Profiled with immunoSEQ multiplex PCR; TCRdb holds only in-frame clones, not every one. The profile shows 160,000 or so clones, around 69% of them singletons. The V gene's germline CDR1 is SGHRS and CDR2 YFSETQ. Trimming cost V 4 bases and J 0 bases, with 16 bases left between them. The CDR3 sequence is 16 residues long. The sample comes from a study of cytomegalovirus exposure and HLA in healthy donors. About the study: A prior study identified 117 million unique TCR beta sequences from some 200 million T cells. Study results and caveats: The productive fraction for most TCR beta V segments was about 87% or about 30% in an earlier analysis. In a later analysis, common viral pathogens appeared linked to several of the most significant clusters.

Sample: PBMCs. The clonotype was recovered from a man between 60 and 75 years old in good health and CMV-seronegative. V gene TRBV5-1 combines with J gene TRBJ1-1, with D perhaps matching TRBD1 (6 bases). CDR3 sequence reads: CASSPLQGPMNTEAFF. The CDR3 region has the DNA TGCGCCAGCAGCCCTCTACAGGGTCCCATGAACACTGAAGCTTTCTTT.